This is a list of T cell receptor beta chains from one sample in a study of cytomegalovirus exposure and HLA in healthy donors. The repertoire was sequenced with immunoSEQ multiplex PCR; TCRdb's copy has only in-frame clones and lacks some. The repertoire has 120,000 or so clones, about 90% of them found once; the top ten carry approximately 2%. Sequencing was performed on PBMCs. The receptors derive from a woman under 30 in good health and CMV-seronegative. Both conserved end residues are part of each CDR3. Each record gives: D gene, V gene, clone size, J gene, CDR3 DNA, CDR3 protein. D genes are given only for firm matches. Clone size is shown for a subset of rows, as once, few, many or a class of expanded clone.

d_gene: TRBD2; v_gene: TRBV28; abundance: NA; j_gene: TRBJ2-1; CDR3nt: TGTGCCAGCAGAAGTAGCGGGGCCAAGAGGGGTGAGCAGTTCTTC; CDR3aa: CASRSSGAKRGEQFF
d_gene: TRBD2; v_gene: TRBV15; abundance: NA; j_gene: TRBJ2-5; CDR3nt: TGTGCCACCAGCAGAGTTCTAGCGGGAGAGGAAGAGACCCAGTACTTC; CDR3aa: CATSRVLAGEEETQYF
d_gene: TRBD1; v_gene: TRBV28; abundance: NA; j_gene: TRBJ1-5; CDR3nt: TGTGCCAGCAGCCCCGACAGGGCTCAGCCCCAGCATTTT; CDR3aa: CASSPDRAQPQHF
d_gene: TRBD2; v_gene: TRBV6-1; abundance: once; j_gene: TRBJ2-1; CDR3nt: TGTGCCAGCAGTGAACATCCACAGGCTAGCGGGGGGAGACGGGGTGAGCAGTTCTTC; CDR3aa: CASSEHPQASGGRRGEQFF
d_gene: TRBD2; v_gene: TRBV15; abundance: NA; j_gene: TRBJ2-5; CDR3nt: TGTGCCACCAGCAGAGGCGGGGGGTGGGCACAAGAGACCCAGTACTTC; CDR3aa: CATSRGGGWAQETQYF
d_gene: NA; v_gene: TRBV7-6; abundance: NA; j_gene: TRBJ2-1; CDR3nt: TGTGCCAGCAGCATAACCGGGGGTTACAATGAGCAGTTCTTC; CDR3aa: CASSITGGYNEQFF
d_gene: NA; v_gene: TRBV9; abundance: NA; j_gene: TRBJ2-7; CDR3nt: TGTGCCAGCAGCGTAGAGCAGGGGGGAATGTACGAGCAGTACTTC; CDR3aa: CASSVEQGGMYEQYF
d_gene: TRBD1; v_gene: TRBV14; abundance: NA; j_gene: TRBJ1-2; CDR3nt: TGTGCCAGCAGCCAGGGGTGGACAGGGGTTGACTATGGCTACACCTTC; CDR3aa: CASSQGWTGVDYGYTF
d_gene: NA; v_gene: TRBV5-1; abundance: few; j_gene: TRBJ1-4; CDR3nt: TGCGCCAGCAGCCCGTCCCGTCCTAATGAAAAACTGTTTTTT; CDR3aa: CASSPSRPNEKLFF
d_gene: NA; v_gene: TRBV25-1; abundance: NA; j_gene: TRBJ2-1; CDR3nt: TGTGCCAGCAGTGACTACCCCACAGGGTTCAATGAGCAGTTCTTC; CDR3aa: CASSDYPTGFNEQFF
d_gene: TRBD1; v_gene: TRBV4-1; abundance: NA; j_gene: TRBJ2-7; CDR3nt: TGCGCCAGCAGCCAAGATCGGGGACAGATCTACGAGCAGTACTTC; CDR3aa: CASSQDRGQIYEQYF
d_gene: NA; v_gene: TRBV27; abundance: NA; j_gene: TRBJ2-1; CDR3nt: TGTGCCAGCAGTTTAGAGGGGGGGGCCTTCAATGAGCAGTTCTTC; CDR3aa: CASSLEGGAFNEQFF
d_gene: TRBD1; v_gene: TRBV28; abundance: NA; j_gene: TRBJ2-3; CDR3nt: TGTGCCAGCAGGAAAACAGGGGACCCAGATACGCAGTATTTT; CDR3aa: CASRKTGDPDTQYF
d_gene: TRBD1; v_gene: TRBV7-3; abundance: NA; j_gene: TRBJ2-1; CDR3nt: TGTGCCAGCAGCACAGGGGGCAATGAGCAGTTCTTC; CDR3aa: CASSTGGNEQFF
d_gene: NA; v_gene: TRBV14; abundance: NA; j_gene: TRBJ2-1; CDR3nt: TGTGCCAGCAGCCAAGATAAAGGGGGAGCCCCCCCGAAGCAGTTCTTC; CDR3aa: CASSQDKGGAPPKQFF
d_gene: NA; v_gene: TRBV28; abundance: NA; j_gene: TRBJ2-7; CDR3nt: TGTGCCAGCAACGAAGCGGGCCCCTACGAGCAGTACTTC; CDR3aa: CASNEAGPYEQYF
d_gene: NA; v_gene: TRBV30; abundance: once; j_gene: TRBJ1-2; CDR3nt: TGTGCCTGGAGCGCATCGGGGCTCAGGGGTCGGTATGGCTACACCTTC; CDR3aa: CAWSASGLRGRYGYTF
d_gene: TRBD2; v_gene: TRBV27; abundance: once; j_gene: TRBJ2-1; CDR3nt: TGTGCCAGCAGTGGTAGCGGGGGGGGTTACAATGAGCAGTTCTTC; CDR3aa: CASSGSGGGYNEQFF
d_gene: NA; v_gene: TRBV25-1; abundance: NA; j_gene: TRBJ1-5; CDR3nt: TGTGCCAGCAGTCCGAACATCGATCAGCCCCAGCATTTT; CDR3aa: CASSPNIDQPQHF
d_gene: TRBD1; v_gene: TRBV28; abundance: NA; j_gene: TRBJ2-7; CDR3nt: TGTGCCAGCAGTTCCTCCGGGACAGGGGGTGACGAGCAGTACTTC; CDR3aa: CASSSSGTGGDEQYF
d_gene: NA; v_gene: TRBV20-1; abundance: NA; j_gene: TRBJ2-4; CDR3nt: TGCAGTGCCATGACCGGGAACATTCAGTACTTC; CDR3aa: CSAMTGNIQYF
d_gene: NA; v_gene: TRBV2; abundance: NA; j_gene: TRBJ1-4; CDR3nt: TGTGCCAGCAGTGCCGACAGGCTTAATGAAAAACTGTTTTTT; CDR3aa: CASSADRLNEKLFF
d_gene: TRBD1; v_gene: TRBV13; abundance: NA; j_gene: TRBJ1-2; CDR3nt: TGTGCCAGCAGCTCCACGACAGGGAACTATGGCTACACCTTC; CDR3aa: CASSSTTGNYGYTF
d_gene: TRBD1; v_gene: TRBV5-1; abundance: NA; j_gene: TRBJ2-3; CDR3nt: TGCGCCAGCAGCTTGGGGGAAGGGGGCCCTAGCACAGATACGCAGTATTTT; CDR3aa: CASSLGEGGPSTDTQYF
d_gene: TRBD1; v_gene: TRBV6-4; abundance: NA; j_gene: TRBJ2-7; CDR3nt: TGTGCCAGCAGTGACCCCAGGCAGGGGGCTACCTACGAGCAGTACTTC; CDR3aa: CASSDPRQGATYEQYF
d_gene: NA; v_gene: TRBV18; abundance: NA; j_gene: TRBJ2-5; CDR3nt: TGTGCCAGCTCACCAGTGACAGAAGAGACCCAGTACTTC; CDR3aa: CASSPVTEETQYF
d_gene: NA; v_gene: TRBV5-6; abundance: NA; j_gene: TRBJ1-4; CDR3nt: TGTGCCAGCAGCTTATATCTAAGGGGTGAAAAACTGTTTTTT; CDR3aa: CASSLYLRGEKLFF
d_gene: TRBD1; v_gene: TRBV15; abundance: NA; j_gene: TRBJ2-3; CDR3nt: TGTGCCACCAGCGGACAGGAGGATACGCAGTATTTT; CDR3aa: CATSGQEDTQYF
d_gene: TRBD2; v_gene: TRBV7-8; abundance: once; j_gene: TRBJ2-5; CDR3nt: TGTGCCAGCAGCCTACGCGGGGGGAGGGAGACCCAGTACTTC; CDR3aa: CASSLRGGRETQYF
d_gene: TRBD1; v_gene: TRBV6-5; abundance: NA; j_gene: TRBJ2-1; CDR3nt: TGTGCCAGCAGTTACTACGGGACAGGGCTCGTCGATGAGCAGTTCTTC; CDR3aa: CASSYYGTGLVDEQFF
d_gene: NA; v_gene: TRBV9; abundance: NA; j_gene: TRBJ1-5; CDR3nt: TGTGCCAGCAGTTCGGCCGGGGGCAATCAGCCCCAGCATTTT; CDR3aa: CASSSAGGNQPQHF
d_gene: TRBD2; v_gene: TRBV5-1; abundance: NA; j_gene: TRBJ2-5; CDR3nt: TGCGCCAGCAGCTTGGGACTAGCGGGAGAGACCCAGTACTTC; CDR3aa: CASSLGLAGETQYF
d_gene: TRBD1; v_gene: TRBV5-1; abundance: NA; j_gene: TRBJ2-2; CDR3nt: TGCGCCAGCAGCTCGGGACAGGGCGTTGACGGGGAGCTGTTTTTT; CDR3aa: CASSSGQGVDGELFF
d_gene: NA; v_gene: TRBV7-6; abundance: few; j_gene: TRBJ1-5; CDR3nt: TGTGCCAGCAGCTTAGCGCCGTGGCAGGGGTCAAATCAGCCCCAGCATTTT; CDR3aa: CASSLAPWQGSNQPQHF
d_gene: TRBD1; v_gene: TRBV6-5; abundance: NA; j_gene: TRBJ1-2; CDR3nt: TGTGCCAGCAGTGACAGGGAAGGTGATGGCTACACCTTC; CDR3aa: CASSDREGDGYTF
d_gene: TRBD1; v_gene: TRBV30; abundance: NA; j_gene: TRBJ1-2; CDR3nt: TGTGCCTGTGCCCCGGGACAGTACTATGGCTACACCTTC; CDR3aa: CACAPGQYYGYTF
d_gene: TRBD1; v_gene: TRBV5-1; abundance: NA; j_gene: TRBJ2-7; CDR3nt: TGCGCCAGCAGCTTGGGCAACAGGGGGAACTCCTACGAGCAGTACTTC; CDR3aa: CASSLGNRGNSYEQYF
d_gene: NA; v_gene: TRBV9; abundance: NA; j_gene: TRBJ2-7; CDR3nt: TGTGCCAGCAGCGTAGACCATAGCTCCTACGAGCAGTACTTC; CDR3aa: CASSVDHSSYEQYF
d_gene: TRBD2; v_gene: TRBV5-4; abundance: NA; j_gene: TRBJ2-1; CDR3nt: TGTGCCAGCACTGAGCTAGCGGGGGGCAATGAGCAGTTCTTC; CDR3aa: CASTELAGGNEQFF
d_gene: NA; v_gene: TRBV21-1; abundance: NA; j_gene: TRBJ2-7; CDR3nt: TGTGCCAGAGCGGGGACCTACTACGAGCAGTACTTC; CDR3aa: CARAGTYYEQYF
d_gene: NA; v_gene: TRBV14; abundance: NA; j_gene: TRBJ1-6; CDR3nt: TGTGCCAGCAGCCCCGTGTCGGGGGATTCACCCCTCCACTTT; CDR3aa: CASSPVSGDSPLHF
d_gene: TRBD1; v_gene: TRBV10-3; abundance: NA; j_gene: TRBJ1-3; CDR3nt: TGTGCCATCAGTGATCTGACAGGGGCTCGCGGAAACACCATATATTTT; CDR3aa: CAISDLTGARGNTIYF
d_gene: NA; v_gene: TRBV7-9; abundance: NA; j_gene: TRBJ1-4; CDR3nt: TGTGCCAGCAGCGCCACACAGGGTCCTAATGAAAAACTGTTTTTT; CDR3aa: CASSATQGPNEKLFF
d_gene: NA; v_gene: TRBV7-2; abundance: NA; j_gene: TRBJ1-4; CDR3nt: TGTGCCAGCAGCTTAGGATTAGCAACTAATGAAAAACTGTTTTTT; CDR3aa: CASSLGLATNEKLFF
d_gene: NA; v_gene: TRBV6-5; abundance: NA; j_gene: TRBJ1-1; CDR3nt: TGTGCCAGCAGTCTCCGGGGGGTTGGTACTGAAGCTTTCTTT; CDR3aa: CASSLRGVGTEAFF
d_gene: NA; v_gene: TRBV7-9; abundance: NA; j_gene: TRBJ1-6; CDR3nt: TGTGCCAGCAGCCCGGTAGGGGCTGTATCCTATAATTCACCCCTCCACTTT; CDR3aa: CASSPVGAVSYNSPLHF
d_gene: NA; v_gene: TRBV6-1; abundance: once; j_gene: TRBJ1-1; CDR3nt: TGTGCCAGCAGGGAGACAGTCGACACTGAAGCTTTCTTT; CDR3aa: CASRETVDTEAFF
d_gene: NA; v_gene: TRBV29-1; abundance: NA; j_gene: TRBJ2-7; CDR3nt: TGCAGCGTTGGGTTGGGACATCTCTACGAGCAGTACTTC; CDR3aa: CSVGLGHLYEQYF
d_gene: NA; v_gene: TRBV6-5; abundance: NA; j_gene: TRBJ1-1; CDR3nt: TGTGCCAGCAGTCTAGGACAGCCTGAAGCTTTCTTT; CDR3aa: CASSLGQPEAFF
d_gene: NA; v_gene: TRBV2; abundance: NA; j_gene: TRBJ2-1; CDR3nt: TGTGCCAGCAGTGTTGGGCAGGGCTACAATGAGCAGTTCTTC; CDR3aa: CASSVGQGYNEQFF
d_gene: TRBD1; v_gene: TRBV30; abundance: NA; j_gene: TRBJ2-5; CDR3nt: TGTGCCTGGAGTGTTAGGCAGGGGGCGCGGGAGACCCAGTACTTC; CDR3aa: CAWSVRQGARETQYF
d_gene: TRBD1; v_gene: TRBV2; abundance: once; j_gene: TRBJ1-5; CDR3nt: TGTGCCAGCAACGACAGGGTTGGAGGCAATCAGCCCCAGCATTTT; CDR3aa: CASNDRVGGNQPQHF
d_gene: TRBD2; v_gene: TRBV7-6; abundance: NA; j_gene: TRBJ2-1; CDR3nt: TGTGCCAGCAGGCGGATAGCGGGTTGGAATGAGCAGTTCTTC; CDR3aa: CASRRIAGWNEQFF
d_gene: NA; v_gene: TRBV25-1; abundance: NA; j_gene: TRBJ1-2; CDR3nt: TGTGCCAGCAGTGAATCCAGGTTTCATGGCTACACCTTC; CDR3aa: CASSESRFHGYTF
d_gene: TRBD2; v_gene: TRBV30; abundance: NA; j_gene: TRBJ2-1; CDR3nt: TGTGCCTGGAGTACTTCCGGGACTAGCTTCAATGAGCAGTTCTTC; CDR3aa: CAWSTSGTSFNEQFF
d_gene: NA; v_gene: TRBV28; abundance: NA; j_gene: TRBJ1-1; CDR3nt: TGTGCCAGCAGTTACGGGTTTTTCAAGAACACTGAAGCTTTCTTT; CDR3aa: CASSYGFFKNTEAFF
d_gene: NA; v_gene: TRBV11-3; abundance: NA; j_gene: TRBJ1-1; CDR3nt: TGTGCCAGCAGCCGGGGAGGGACGGGCACTGAAGCTTTCTTT; CDR3aa: CASSRGGTGTEAFF
d_gene: TRBD2; v_gene: TRBV6-1; abundance: NA; j_gene: TRBJ2-3; CDR3nt: TGTGCCAGCAGTGCCCAGCGGGGCCGCACAGATACGCAGTATTTT; CDR3aa: CASSAQRGRTDTQYF
d_gene: TRBD2; v_gene: TRBV5-4; abundance: NA; j_gene: TRBJ2-5; CDR3nt: TGTGCCAGCAGCGCGGGAGGATCGGAGACCCAGTACTTC; CDR3aa: CASSAGGSETQYF